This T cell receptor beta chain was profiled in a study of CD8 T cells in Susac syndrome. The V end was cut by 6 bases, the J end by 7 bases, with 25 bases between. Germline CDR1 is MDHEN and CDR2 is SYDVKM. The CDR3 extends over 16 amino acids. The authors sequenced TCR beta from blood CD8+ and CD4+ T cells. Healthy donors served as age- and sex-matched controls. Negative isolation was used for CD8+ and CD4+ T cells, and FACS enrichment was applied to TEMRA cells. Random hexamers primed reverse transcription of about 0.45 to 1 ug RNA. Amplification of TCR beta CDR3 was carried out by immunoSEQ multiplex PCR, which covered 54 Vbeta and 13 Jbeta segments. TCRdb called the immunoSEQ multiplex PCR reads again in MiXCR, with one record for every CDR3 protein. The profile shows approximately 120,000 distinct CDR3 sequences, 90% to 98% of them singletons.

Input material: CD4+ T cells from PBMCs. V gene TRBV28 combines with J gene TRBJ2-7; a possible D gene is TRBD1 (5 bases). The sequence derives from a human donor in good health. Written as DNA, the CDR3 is TGTGCCAGCAGCTTCAAGGGGCGCGTATCCTTGAGGGAGCAGTACTTC. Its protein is CASSFKGRVSLREQYF. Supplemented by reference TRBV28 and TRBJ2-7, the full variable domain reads DVKVTQSSRYLVKRTGEKVFLECVQDMDHENMFWYRQDPGLGLRLIYFSYDVKMKEKGDIPEGYSVSREKKERFSLILESASTNQTSMYLCASSFKGRVSLREQYFGPGTRLTVT.